The clone carrying this TCR beta chain was recorded a few times. CDR3-region Arm-PCR and iRepertoire HTBI primers produced the TCR beta libraries. In the original processing: Detected in the samples were over 60 TRBV and 14 TRBJ segments. TCRdb re-called the multiplex PCR reads with MiXCR, one entry per CDR3 protein. These V and J calls derive from TCRdb rather than the authors' analysis. In the table there are some 420,000 distinct CDR3 sequences, about 20% of which are singletons. This sample is drawn from a study of regulatory T cells in long-lasting Graves disease. As for the study in general: Persistence in Graves' disease required over 5 years of antithyroid drugs plus positive TSH receptor antibodies.

The CDR3 covers 14 residues. CDR1 and CDR2 (germline): MGHRA, YSYEKL. V dropped 2 bases and J dropped 5 bases, with 13 bases sitting between them. Time point here: persistent/refractory GD, antithyroid drugs over 5 years with positive TRAb. Isolated PBMC RNA provided the starting material for the TCR library. EDTA tubes were used for drawing around 9 milliliters of peripheral blood. Sample: peripheral blood mononuclear cells (PBMCs), taken when the disease was refractory, from a patient treated with antithyroid drugs. The chain recombines TRBV4-1 with TRBJ2-7; D may match TRBD1 or TRBD2 (5 bases each). This clonotype was obtained from a female donor with Graves disease. CDR3 protein: CASSQTIGDHEQYF. The CDR3 DNA reads TGCGCCAGCAGCCAAACGATAGGGGACCACGAGCAGTACTTC.